The 27 T cell receptor beta chains given below trace back to one sample, sequenced in a study of shared clonotypes between healthy human individuals. Some clones are missing from TCRdb's copy, which holds only in-frame ones; the method was immunoSEQ multiplex PCR. The data hold around 500,000 clones, with around 73% observed a single time. The sample taken for sequencing was PBMCs. The source is a woman aged 40 to 55 in good health. Some clones in this sample may be carry-over from other donors' samples.

This clone showed up just a few times. The CDR3 DNA reads TGTGCCAGTACCTCGACAGGTGTTGAAAAACTGTTTTTT. Encoded protein: CASTSTGVEKLFF. The chain carries TRBV19 and TRBJ1-4; possibly TRBD1 for D (6 bases). CDR3 length equals 13 residues. The germline V gene has CDR1 LNHDA and CDR2 SQIVND (reference sequence). V lost 7 bases and J 7 bases, leaving 13 bases between the germline ends.

This chain uses TRBV6-1 with TRBJ1-5; a weak D match, TRBD1 (6 bases). The length of the CDR3 is 17 residues. V shed 4 bases and J shed 0 bases, with 16 bases lying between them. The germline gives CDR1 MNHNS, CDR2 SASEGT. CDR3 sequence reads: CASSGTAGGYSNQPQHF. Here the CDR3 DNA reads TGTGCCAGCAGTGGGACAGCAGGAGGGTATAGCAATCAGCCCCAGCATTTT.

Only one count was recorded for this clone. This chain uses TRBV7-8 with TRBJ2-7; D is unresolved. With 1 base removed from V and 2 bases from J, the gap between germline ends came to 24 bases. The CDR3 is made up of 19 amino acids. Germline assignment: CDR1 SGHVS and CDR2 FQNEAQ. The CDR3 DNA follows: TGTGCCAGCAGCTTAGAGGGCAGATATTTTCAACTTGGACCCTACGAGCAGTACTTC. It specifies CASSLEGRYFQLGPYEQYF.

The chain links TRBV11-3 to TRBJ2-1; 13 bases map to TRBD2. The germline V gene has CDR1 SGHNT and CDR2 YENEEA. The junction had 10 bases not matched to a gene; V was cut back by 8 bases and J by 9 bases. This CDR3 region has 15 residues. The CDR3 nucleotides are TGTGCCAGCGGTACCGGGACTAGCGGGGTAGGTGAGCAGTTCTTC. This encodes CASGTGTSGVGEQFF.

J is TRBJ1-6 and V is TRBV7-6; perhaps TRBD1 as D (6 bases). V lost 2 bases to trimming and J lost 5 bases, with 10 bases between them. Per the germline V gene, CDR1 is SGHVS and CDR2 is FNYEAQ. The CDR3 totals 15 residues. CDR3 residues: CASSLRGADNSPLHF. CDR3 sequence (DNA): TGTGCCAGCAGCTTACGGGGGGCGGATAATTCACCCCTCCACTTT.

This clone was detected only a few times. The rearrangement links TRBV14 to TRBJ1-2; D not certain. The CDR3 covers 14 residues. Germline CDR1 reads SGHDN; CDR2 reads FVKESK. V gave up 0 bases and J gave up 8 bases, with 13 bases separating them. CDR3 region: CASSQDPWARGYTF. The CDR3 DNA reads as TGTGCCAGCAGCCAAGATCCGTGGGCCAGGGGCTACACCTTC.

V usage is TRBV5-1 and J usage is TRBJ2-2, with 9 bases matching TRBD1. Germline V gene sequence: CDR1 SGHRS, CDR2 YFSETQ. The CDR3 spans 16 residues. V shed 0 bases and J 4 bases; nucleotides not matched to a gene: 4. CDR3 in amino acids: CASSLGAQGATGELFF. The CDR3 nucleotides read TGCGCCAGCAGCTTGGGGGCACAGGGGGCCACCGGGGAGCTGTTTTTT.

This clone was observed a handful of times. In the same sample, other DNA sequences code for this CDR3. J is TRBJ2-7 and V is TRBV7-2, with a tentative D call TRBD2 (5 bases). The CDR3 is 14 residues long. Per the germline V gene, CDR1 is SGHTA and CDR2 is FQGNSA. V was clipped by 4 bases and J by 2 bases, with 12 bases between them. This CDR3 is CASSSSGGPYEQYF. The CDR3 DNA sequence: TGTGCCAGCAGCTCAAGCGGAGGCCCCTACGAGCAGTACTTC.

The gene calls are TRBV15 and TRBJ2-2; D gene unclear. Trimming took 1 base from V and 2 from J, leaving 8 bases between them. This CDR3 spans 15 amino acids. Germline lookup yields CDR1 LNHNV and CDR2 YYDKDF (reference sequence). This CDR3 reads CATSRAFGNTGELFF. The CDR3 DNA follows: TGTGCCACCAGCAGAGCCTTCGGTAACACCGGGGAGCTGTTTTTT.

This chain uses TRBV29-1 with TRBJ2-1, with 7 bases lining up with TRBD2. The ends lost 6 bases at V and 9 bases at J; junction bases unmatched: 11. The CDR3 is 13 amino acids. Germline V lookup: CDR1 SQVTM, CDR2 ANQGSEA. The chain's CDR3 is CSVSTTGGGEQFF. The CDR3 DNA sequence: TGCAGCGTCAGCACCACGGGAGGAGGTGAGCAGTTCTTC.

This clone was counted a single time. The chain combines TRBV5-4 with TRBJ2-3; TRBD1 agrees at 8 bases. The CDR3 loop spans 14 amino acids. J was trimmed by 6 bases and V by 2 bases; bases with no gene match: 5. Germline V gene sequence: CDR1 SGHNT, CDR2 YYREEE (reference sequence). The CDR3 sequence is CASSFGRGPDTQYF. CDR3 nucleotides: TGTGCCAGCAGCTTTGGCAGGGGGCCGGATACGCAGTATTTT.

The chain links TRBV2 to TRBJ2-1; tentatively, D is TRBD2 (5 bases). The V and J ends lost 5 bases and 10 bases respectively, with 15 bases between them. The germline V gene encodes CDR1 SNHLY and CDR2 FYNNEI. The CDR3 sequence is 13 residues long. The CDR3 region has the DNA TGTGCCAGCAGTCTGGGTCCGCGGGTCGAGCAGTTCTTC. Its protein product is CASSLGPRVEQFF.

The V call is TRBV5-1, the J call TRBJ2-1, with D perhaps TRBD1 (5 bases). V was trimmed by 1 base and J by 8 bases, leaving 16 bases between them. CDR3 length: 15 amino acids. Germline V CDR1 and CDR2: SGHRS, YFSETQ. The DNA for the CDR3 is TGCGCCAGCAGCTTGAGACAGACGTCTTCGGATGAGCAGTTCTTC. Its translation is CASSLRQTSSDEQFF.

This clone was recorded once. The V call is TRBV7-8, the J call TRBJ2-2, with a possible D match to TRBD1 (5 bases). Trimming removed 1 base from V and 0 bases from J, with 12 bases in between. Germline values: CDR1 SGHVS, CDR2 FQNEAQ. CDR3 size: 17 residues. CDR3 DNA: TGTGCCAGCAGCTTAGAGCAGCAGGGATCGAACACCGGGGAGCTGTTTTTT. Protein sequence: CASSLEQQGSNTGELFF. Filled out from reference TRBV7-8 and TRBJ2-2, the complete variable domain reads GAGVSQSPRYKVAKRGQDVALRCDPISGHVSLFWYQQALGQGPEFLTYFQNEAQLDKSGLPSDRFFAERPEGSVSTLKIQRTQQEDSAVYLCASSLEQQGSNTGELFFGEGSRLTVL.

The V and J genes are TRBV7-2 and TRBJ1-4, with 7 bases identical to TRBD1. V lost 4 bases and J lost 4; bases outside the gene matches: 6. Germline V lookup: CDR1 SGHTA, CDR2 FQGNSA. The CDR3 contains 15 residues. CDR3 nucleotides: TGTGCCAGCAGCTGGGACAGAGCCTATAATGAAAAACTGTTTTTT. Residues: CASSWDRAYNEKLFF.

The chain recombines TRBV19 with TRBJ2-1, with TRBD1 identical over 7 bases. The germline CDR1 and CDR2 sequences are LNHDA and SQIVND (reference sequence). V shed 6 bases, J shed 2 bases, and the junction held 13 bases outside the gene matches. CDR3 length equals 17 residues. CDR3 in amino acids: CASSHSSRDRTYNEQFF. CDR3 coding DNA: TGTGCCAGTAGCCACTCCAGCCGGGACAGAACCTACAATGAGCAGTTCTTC.

The J gene is TRBJ1-5, the V gene TRBV2; unclear D gene. Germline V gene lookup returns CDR1 SNHLY and CDR2 FYNNEI. This CDR3 is 13 amino acids long. Deletions cut 3 bases from V and 9 bases from J, with 12 bases between. The CDR3 is CASSEDRGGPQHF. The CDR3 nucleotides are TGTGCCAGCAGTGAGGACCGGGGAGGGCCCCAGCATTTT. Using reference TRBV2 and TRBJ1-5 for the parts outside the CDR3, the full variable domain is EPEVTQTPSHQVTQMGQEVILRCVPISNHLYFYWYRQILGQKVEFLVSFYNNEISEKSEIFDDQFSVERPDGSNFTLKIRSTKLEDSAMYFCASSEDRGGPQHFGDGTRLSIL.

This clone appeared many times. The chain is built from TRBV14 and TRBJ1-1; D is possibly TRBD1 (5 bases). V lost 4 bases and J lost 2, with 17 bases in between. The germline V gene has CDR1 SGHDN and CDR2 FVKESK. This CDR3 spans 16 amino acids. The DNA of the CDR3 is TGTGCCAGCAGCCCCCTAGGAGGGGCGGTTAACACTGAAGCTTTCTTT. Protein: CASSPLGGAVNTEAFF. The entire variable domain, with the rest obtained from reference TRBV14 and TRBJ1-1, is as follows: EAGVTQFPSHSVIEKGQTVTLRCDPISGHDNLYWYRRVMGKEIKFLLHFVKESKQDESGMPNNRFLAERTGGTYSTLKVQPAELEDSGVYFCASSPLGGAVNTEAFFGQGTRLTVV.

The chain couples TRBV18 to TRBJ2-1; D might be TRBD2 (6 bases). Trimming left V 6 bases short and J 12 bases short, with 18 bases between. Germline V CDR1 and CDR2: KGHSH, LQKENI. CDR3 length equals 13 residues. Written as DNA, the CDR3 is TGTGCCAGCTCTCCGGCGGGAACACGCGGGCAGTTCTTC. Translating it yields CASSPAGTRGQFF.

This clone occurred once. The V gene is TRBV7-4, the J gene TRBJ2-7; D may correspond to TRBD1 or TRBD2 (5 bases each). Trimming left V 1 base short and J 4 bases short, with 8 bases between. The CDR3 has 13 residues. Per the germline V gene, CDR1 is SGHVT and CDR2 is SQSDAQ. The CDR3 spells CASSLVWGYEQYF. For the CDR3, the DNA is TGTGCCAGCAGCTTAGTTTGGGGGTACGAGCAGTACTTC.

The V and J genes are TRBV20-1 and TRBJ2-1; D gene uncertain. With 6 bases removed from V and 5 bases from J, the gap between germline ends came to 8 bases. The CDR3 totals 11 residues. Germline lookup yields CDR1 DFQATT and CDR2 SNEGSKA (reference sequence). CDR3 DNA: TGCAGTGCCCAAGACCACAATGAGCAGTTCTTC. It codes for CSAQDHNEQFF.

The J gene is TRBJ1-3, the V gene TRBV11-2; no definite D call. V was shortened by 5 bases and J by 8 bases, with 13 bases between the two germline ends. Per germline, CDR1 SGHAT and CDR2 FQNNGV. CDR3 size: 13 residues. The CDR3 protein is CASSPRGVDTIYF. The CDR3 coding sequence is TGTGCCAGCAGCCCCCGCGGGGTAGACACCATATATTTT.

This clone was detected a few times. The gene calls are TRBV19 and TRBJ1-4; 7 bases map to TRBD1. The CDR3 is made up of 14 amino acids. Germline V gene lookup returns CDR1 LNHDA and CDR2 SQIVND (reference sequence). V gave up 4 bases and J gave up 5 bases; unmatched junction bases: 4. In DNA, the CDR3 is TGTGCCAGTAGTACTCCGGGACAGAATGAAAAACTGTTTTTT. Amino acid sequence: CASSTPGQNEKLFF.

V and J are TRBV7-9 and TRBJ2-5; perhaps D is TRBD1 or TRBD2 (5 bases each). The V and J ends lost 5 bases and 3 bases respectively, with 10 bases between them. Germline-derived CDR1 and CDR2 are SEHNR and FQNEAQ (reference sequence). The CDR3 runs 13 residues. In nucleotides, the CDR3 is TGTGCCAGCAGCCTACAGGAGGAAGAGACCCAGTACTTC. Translating gives CASSLQEEETQYF.

This clone was found once. The V and J genes are TRBV2 and TRBJ1-4; a possible D gene is TRBD1 (5 bases). Germline CDR1 SNHLY, CDR2 FYNNEI. The V and J ends lost 8 bases and 8 bases respectively, with 15 bases between them. This CDR3 is built from 13 residues. The CDR3 here is CASGRGGGEKLFF. The CDR3 region has the DNA TGTGCCAGCGGGAGGGGCGGAGGGGAAAAACTGTTTTTT.

V gene TRBV6-6 combines with J gene TRBJ2-7; D is undetermined. CDR1 is MNHNY and CDR2 is SVGAGI in the germline V gene (reference sequence). V gave up 5 bases and J gave up 2 bases, with 7 bases separating them. The CDR3 runs 12 residues. The CDR3 nucleotides read TGTGCCAGCAGTGCGGTGGCCTACGAGCAGTACTTC. Its protein product is CASSAVAYEQYF.

Concerning this clone itself: A clone one base away is much larger, so this may be a read error. The chain has TRBV29-1 and TRBJ2-6; D possibly corresponds to TRBD1 (5 bases). The germline V gene encodes CDR1 SQVTM and CDR2 ANQGSEA. The length of the CDR3 is 15 residues. Trimming took 4 bases from V and 2 from J, leaving 12 bases between them. CDR3 bases: TGCAGCGTTGGACAGACCTACCCTGGGGCCAACGTCCTGACTTTC. As protein: CSVGQTYPGANVLTF.